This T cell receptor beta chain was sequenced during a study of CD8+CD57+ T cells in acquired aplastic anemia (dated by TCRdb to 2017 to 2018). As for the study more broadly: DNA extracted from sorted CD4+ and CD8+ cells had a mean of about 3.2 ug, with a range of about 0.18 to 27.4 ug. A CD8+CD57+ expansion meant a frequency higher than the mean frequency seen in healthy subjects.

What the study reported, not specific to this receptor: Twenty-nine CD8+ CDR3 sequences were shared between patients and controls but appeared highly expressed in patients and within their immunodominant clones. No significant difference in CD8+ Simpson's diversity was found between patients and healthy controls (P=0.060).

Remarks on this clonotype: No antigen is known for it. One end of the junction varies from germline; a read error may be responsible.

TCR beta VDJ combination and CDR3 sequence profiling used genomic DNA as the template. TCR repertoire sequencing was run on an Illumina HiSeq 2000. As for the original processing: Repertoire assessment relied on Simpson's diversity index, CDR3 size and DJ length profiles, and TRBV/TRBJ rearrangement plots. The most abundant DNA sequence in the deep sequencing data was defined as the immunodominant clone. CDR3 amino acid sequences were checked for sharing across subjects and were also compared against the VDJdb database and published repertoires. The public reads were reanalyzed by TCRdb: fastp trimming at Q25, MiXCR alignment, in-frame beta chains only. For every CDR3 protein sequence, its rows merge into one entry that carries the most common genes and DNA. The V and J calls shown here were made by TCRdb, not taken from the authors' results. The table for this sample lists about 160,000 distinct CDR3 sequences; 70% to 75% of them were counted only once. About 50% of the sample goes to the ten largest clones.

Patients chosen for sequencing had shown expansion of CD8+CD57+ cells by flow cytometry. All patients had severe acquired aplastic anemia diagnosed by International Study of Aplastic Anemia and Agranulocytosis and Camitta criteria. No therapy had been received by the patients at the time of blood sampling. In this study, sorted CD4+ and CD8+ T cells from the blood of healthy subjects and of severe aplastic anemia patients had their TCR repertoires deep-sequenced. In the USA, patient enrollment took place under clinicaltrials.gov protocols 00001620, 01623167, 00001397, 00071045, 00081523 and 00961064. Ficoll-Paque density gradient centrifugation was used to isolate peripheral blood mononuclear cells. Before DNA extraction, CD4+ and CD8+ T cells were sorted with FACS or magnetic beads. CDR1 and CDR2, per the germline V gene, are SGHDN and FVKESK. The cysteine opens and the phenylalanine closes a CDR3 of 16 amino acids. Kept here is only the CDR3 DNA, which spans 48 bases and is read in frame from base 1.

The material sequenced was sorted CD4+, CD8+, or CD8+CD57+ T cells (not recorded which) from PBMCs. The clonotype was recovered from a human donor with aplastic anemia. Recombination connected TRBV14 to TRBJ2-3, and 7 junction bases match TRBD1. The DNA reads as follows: TGTGCAAGCAGCCAGTTTATCGGGACAGGCACAGATACGCAGTATTTT. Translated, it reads CASSQFIGTGTDTQYF.